This T cell receptor beta chain was obtained from a study of identical twins. Whole-study results and caveats: Conclusions rested on cross-sectional statistics rather than following the same donors.

TCRdb redid the calling of the 5' RACE reads with MiXCR, one entry per CDR3 protein. Of hundreds of thousands of distinct CDR3 sequences in the sample, more than 20% were seen once. This CDR3 spans 12 amino acids. Germline lookup yields CDR1 SEHNR and CDR2 FQNEAQ (reference sequence). V was cut by 3 bases and J by 10 bases, with 7 bases left in between. A word on this clonotype: Its antigen is unidentified.

These data also formed part of another study, on T cells expressing NK-cell markers. From that study: In several experiments, sorting was confined to alpha-beta TCR T cells through use of an anti-gamma-delta TCR antibody.

The sequence came from a woman younger than 35 in good health. What was sequenced was CD4+ T cells sorted from blood. The chain carries TRBV7-9 and TRBJ1-6; no clear D. CDR3 sequence (DNA): TGTGCCAGCAGCTTGAATGGGTCACCCCTCCACTTT. It yields the protein CASSLNGSPLHF.